This T cell receptor beta chain was retrieved from a study of breast tumors, draining lymph nodes, adjacent tissues (TCRdb year 2016). Regarding the complete study: In breast cancer patients, the study compared the TCR beta repertoires of tumor, adjacent nontumor tissue and axillary lymph nodes. The study was designed to assess the relationships and possible T-cell exchange between tumor, surrounding tissue and draining lymph node repertoires in human breast cancer.

Instrument on record: Illumina HiSeq 2000. Multiplex PCR amplification was used to generate the TCR beta chain libraries. High-throughput sequencing was used to analyze the amplified TCR beta chain products. The public reads were run again by TCRdb, first through fastp at Q25 and then through MiXCR, and only productive beta chains were kept. When rows share a CDR3 protein, they turn into one entry using the most common DNA and genes. This sample comprises roughly 260,000 distinct CDR3 sequences, roughly 31% of them detected only once. The ten largest make up 0.85% to 1.2% of the sample. What the work shows at the level of the full study, not this receptor alone: The similarity between tumor and nontumor tissue repertoires was significantly greater in luminal-like breast cancer than in basal-like breast cancer. T-cell repertoire diversity in tumors was found to be lower than in lymph nodes but higher than in nontumor tissue, and preferential V and J gene usage was observed. The study presented the conclusion that tumor T cells originate in lymph nodes as consistent with a hypothesis, not as something directly demonstrated. The data were considered consistent with the idea that most tumor T cells come from the lymph node and then expand in tumor tissue.

Its CDR3 holds 15 amino acids, cysteine through phenylalanine. The retained sequence is limited to the CDR3, 45 bases, with the frame set at the first base. CDR1 and CDR2 are drawn from the germline V gene (reference sequence): SGHAT, FQDESV. V gives up 1 base and J gives up 7 bases, and the segment between their germline ends measures 13 bases. This clonotype was seen a single time. Its recognized antigen is unknown. Base qualities are not provided; no much larger clone lies one nucleotide away. One read is thin evidence. Lymph node samples were obtained from the axillary draining lymph nodes of breast cancer patients.

The chain employs TRBV11-1 and TRBJ2-2; a tentative D call is TRBD2 (5 bases match). The sequence was obtained from a female donor with breast cancer. Some clones in this sample may be carry-over from other donors' samples. The sequencing input was axillary lymph node tissue. The nucleotide sequence is given as TGTGCCAGCAGCTTAGGTAGAGCGGTGGGCGGGGAGCTGTTTTTT. It translates as CASSLGRAVGGELFF.